The rows below give T cell receptor beta chains drawn from one sample of a study of stem cell transplantation in POMP-related autoinflammatory disease. Sequencing used immunoSEQ multiplex PCR; TCRdb keeps in-frame clones, though not all of them. Among more than 1,200 clones listed, about 81% were seen once. The sample comprised Tregs from PBMCs. The receptors derive from a human donor in good health. Each CDR3 is given with its conserved first and last residue. Each record gives: D gene, clone size, J gene, V gene, CDR3 protein, CDR3 DNA. The D gene is left open where the match is weak. Some rows have no size entry. The others give once, few or many, or a class for an expanded clone.

TRBD2	NA	TRBJ2-3	TRBV10-3	CATIPGASGGFSTDTQYF	TGTGCCACCATACCGGGCGCTAGCGGGGGGTTTAGCACAGATACGCAGTATTTT
TRBD1	NA	TRBJ2-1	TRBV5-1	CASSWGTGIEQFF	TGCGCCAGCAGCTGGGGGACAGGGATTGAGCAGTTCTTC
TRBD2	NA	TRBJ2-7	TRBV4-2	CASSQDSRAGAGYEQYF	TGTGCCAGCAGCCAAGACTCCCGGGCGGGAGCCGGGTACGAGCAGTACTTC
NA	NA	TRBJ1-3	TRBV10-2	CASRPSGTGNTIYF	TGCGCCAGCAGGCCTTCAGGGACTGGAAACACCATATATTTT
NA	NA	TRBJ2-1	TRBV14	CASSRLSYNEQFF	TGTGCCAGCAGCCGGCTCTCCTACAATGAGCAGTTCTTC
TRBD1	NA	TRBJ2-1	TRBV15	CATSRGQGGYNEQFF	TGTGCCACCAGCAGGGGACAGGGAGGTTACAATGAGCAGTTCTTC
TRBD2	NA	TRBJ2-7	TRBV13	CASRYSGGAYEQYF	TGTGCCAGCAGGTATAGCGGGGGGGCCTACGAGCAGTACTTC
TRBD1	NA	TRBJ2-6	TRBV19	CASSRDRTSGANVLTF	TGTGCCAGTAGTAGGGACAGGACCTCTGGGGCCAACGTCCTGACTTTC
NA	once	TRBJ1-2	TRBV28	CASSLPGLLYTF	TGTGCCAGCAGCCTACCAGGACTTCTCTACACCTTC
TRBD1	NA	TRBJ2-7	TRBV2	CASSAGQISYEQYF	TGTGCCAGCAGTGCGGGACAGATTTCCTACGAGCAGTACTTC
TRBD1	NA	TRBJ2-6	TRBV2	CASRTGGAAGANVLTF	TGTGCCAGCAGAACAGGGGGCGCGGCTGGGGCCAACGTCCTGACTTTC
NA	NA	TRBJ2-7	TRBV18	CASGESSYEQYF	TGTGCCAGCGGGGAAAGCTCCTACGAGCAGTACTTC
TRBD2	NA	TRBJ2-1	TRBV10-2	CASRRTSGSYNEQFF	TGCGCCAGCAGACGGACTAGCGGGAGCTACAATGAGCAGTTCTTC
NA	NA	TRBJ2-7	TRBV6-5	CASSYSRQGNSYEQYF	TGTGCCAGCAGTTACTCGCGCCAGGGGAACTCCTACGAGCAGTACTTC
NA	NA	TRBJ1-6	TRBV7-8	CASSPTPPRISYNSPLHF	TGTGCCAGCAGCCCCACCCCGCCGAGAATCTCCTATAATTCACCCCTCCACTTT
TRBD1	once	TRBJ1-2	TRBV6-1	CASSEVRGRGYTF	TGTGCCAGCAGTGAAGTCAGGGGGCGAGGCTACACCTTC